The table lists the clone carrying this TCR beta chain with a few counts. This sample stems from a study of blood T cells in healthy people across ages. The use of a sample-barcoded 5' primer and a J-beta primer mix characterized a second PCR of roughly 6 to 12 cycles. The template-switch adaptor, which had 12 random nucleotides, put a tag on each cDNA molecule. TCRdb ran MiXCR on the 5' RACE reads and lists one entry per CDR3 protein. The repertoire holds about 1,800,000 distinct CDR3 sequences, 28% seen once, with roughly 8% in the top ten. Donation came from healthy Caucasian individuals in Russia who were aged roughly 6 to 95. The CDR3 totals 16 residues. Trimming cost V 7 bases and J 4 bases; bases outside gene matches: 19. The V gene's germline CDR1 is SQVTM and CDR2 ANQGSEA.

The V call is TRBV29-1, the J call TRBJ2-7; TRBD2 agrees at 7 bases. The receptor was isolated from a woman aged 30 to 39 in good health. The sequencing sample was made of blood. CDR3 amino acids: CSAFGLGGSHRYEQYF. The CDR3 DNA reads TGCAGCGCCTTCGGTCTGGGCGGGAGCCATAGGTACGAGCAGTACTTC.